This paragraph reports one T cell receptor (beta chain). What it binds is unknown. The sample belongs to a study of T-cell memory formation after mild COVID-19. For the study at large: TCR clusters largely stayed donor specific.

cDNA libraries for TCR alpha and TCR beta, carrying sample barcodes and UMIs, came from 5'RACE with constant-segment primers. Using its own MiXCR run on the 5' RACE reads, TCRdb lists one record per CDR3 protein. This sample has 200,000 or so distinct CDR3 sequences; approximately 16% occur once, and the top ten carry around 2%. The study's findings and limits: Whether second-wave clones peaking at day 37 were SARS-CoV-2 specific went unconfirmed. In pre-infection memory, a portion of responding clones appeared, which suggested that cross-reactive memory joined.

The length of the CDR3 is 11 residues. The germline gives CDR1 SEHNR, CDR2 FQNEAQ (reference sequence). V lost 7 bases and J lost 6, with 6 bases in between. The chain joins TRBV7-9 to TRBJ2-2; D uncertain. This receptor was identified in an adult woman who had mild COVID-19 (a few samples of this study predate the infection). Cell type and time point are not known. The sample consisted of PBMCs or a T cell subset sorted from them (not recorded which). The CDR3 region is CASTPAGELFF. In DNA form, the CDR3 reads TGTGCCAGCACCCCGGCCGGGGAGCTGTTTTTT.